The 8 T cell receptor beta chains listed next were all sequenced from one sample in a study of cytomegalovirus exposure and HLA in healthy donors. Primers for the PCR totalled 60 Vbeta and 13 Jbeta. The table came from immunoSEQ multiplex PCR; TCRdb's copy has only in-frame clones and leaves some out. The sample carries around 130,000 clones, about 73% recorded once. Sequencing input: PBMCs. All receptors derive from a human donor in good health.

The rearrangement links TRBV7-8 to TRBJ1-2; weak D call: TRBD1 (6 bases). This CDR3 region has 12 residues. Germline CDR1 and CDR2: SGHVS and FQNEAQ. Trimming removed 2 bases from V and 6 bases from J, with 7 bases in between. The CDR3 DNA reads as TGTGCCAGCAGCTTATCAGGGGATGGCTACACCTTC. This gives the protein CASSLSGDGYTF.

The genes are TRBV29-1 and TRBJ1-1; D ambiguous. CDR3 length: 14 residues. Trimming took off 7 bases at V and 6 bases at J, with 21 bases between the two ends. The germline CDR1 and CDR2 sequences are SQVTM and ANQGSEA. CDR3 in amino acids: CSASPQEGHPEAFF. In nucleotides, the CDR3 is TGCAGCGCTTCCCCCCAGGAGGGTCACCCTGAAGCTTTCTTT. Full variable domain (missing parts from reference TRBV29-1 and TRBJ1-1): SAVISQKPSRDICQRGTSLTIQCQVDSQVTMMFWYRQQPGQSLTLIATANQGSEATYESGFVIDKFPISRPNLTFSTLTVSNMSPEDSSIYLCSASPQEGHPEAFFGQGTRLTVV.

This clone turned up a few times. The V gene is TRBV11-1, the J gene TRBJ2-3, with TRBD2 identical over 7 bases. In germline, CDR1 is SGHAT, CDR2 FQDESV (reference sequence). Trimming removed 2 bases from V and 5 bases from J; junction bases left unmatched: 10. The CDR3 runs to 16 residues. CDR3: CASSLRRTSLRDTQYF. The CDR3 DNA reads TGTGCCAGCAGCTTACGCCGGACTAGTCTGAGAGATACGCAGTATTTT.

This chain links TRBV5-1 with TRBJ1-2; 8 bases map to TRBD1. The V gene's germline CDR1 is SGHRS and CDR2 YFSETQ. Trimming cost V 7 bases and J 4 bases; bases outside gene matches: 3. The CDR3 consists of 12 residues. The CDR3 DNA is TGCGCCAGCCATGGGACAGGCTATGGCTACACCTTC. Its translation is CASHGTGYGYTF.

This clone was seen only a few times. The chain uses TRBV9 and TRBJ2-3; 9 positions agree with TRBD1. In germline, CDR1 is SGDLS, CDR2 YYNGEE. The CDR3 spans 15 residues. Trimming cost V 2 bases and J 2 bases; bases outside gene matches: 3. In DNA form, the CDR3 reads TGTGCCAGCAGCGTCCGGGACAGGGACACAGATACGCAGTATTTT. Its translation: CASSVRDRDTDTQYF. Together with reference TRBV9 and TRBJ2-3, the CDR3 gives the full variable domain: DSGVTQTPKHLITATGQRVTLRCSPRSGDLSVYWYQQSLDQGLQFLIQYYNGEERAKGNILERFSAQQFPDLHSELNLSSLELGDSALYFCASSVRDRDTDTQYFGPGTRLTVL.

The chain recombines TRBV6-6 with TRBJ2-3; D gene uncertain. The V gene's germline CDR1 is MNHNY and CDR2 SVGAGI (reference sequence). V was trimmed by 6 bases and J by 4 bases, leaving 17 bases between them. This CDR3 is built from 15 residues. CDR3 nucleotides: TGTGCCAGCAGCCACAGTCTCGGCATGGCAGATACGCAGTATTTT. Its protein is CASSHSLGMADTQYF.

This clone was observed a few times. The chain recombines TRBV5-1 with TRBJ2-1, with 8 positions matching TRBD1. CDR1 and CDR2 (germline): SGHRS, YFSETQ. J gave up 4 bases and V 3 bases, and 9 bases lay outside the gene matches. CDR3 length equals 16 residues. The CDR3 region has the DNA TGCGCCAGCAGCTCAGCGGACAGGGAGTTTTACAATGAGCAGTTCTTC. Protein sequence: CASSSADREFYNEQFF. Together with reference TRBV5-1 and TRBJ2-1, the CDR3 gives the full variable domain: KAGVTQTPRYLIKTRGQQVTLSCSPISGHRSVSWYQQTPGQGLQFLFEYFSETQRNKGNFPGRFSGRQFSNSRSEMNVSTLELGDSALYLCASSSADREFYNEQFFGPGTRLTVL.

This rearrangement joins TRBV5-4 to TRBJ1-2, with D unresolved. V was shortened by 4 bases and J by 4 bases, with 17 bases between the two germline ends. This CDR3 is 15 amino acids long. Germline V gene sequence: CDR1 SGHNT, CDR2 YYREEE (reference sequence). The CDR3 spells CASSTPTRRGYGYTF. CDR3 DNA: TGTGCCAGCAGCACCCCGACCCGGCGAGGCTATGGCTACACCTTC.